The T cell receptor (beta chain) under discussion was sequenced for a study of cytomegalovirus exposure and HLA in healthy donors. Concerning this clone itself: Antigen: not known.

Per germline, CDR1 SEHNR and CDR2 FQNEAQ (reference sequence). This CDR3 contains 17 residues. Trimming pared 2 bases from V and 2 bases from J, leaving 19 bases between. This PCR relied on a set of 60 Vbeta primers and 13 Jbeta primers. Measured with immunoSEQ multiplex PCR; TCRdb has only the in-frame clones, and not every one. Of some 120,000 clones in the sample, more than 65% were seen once. Study-wide results and limits: Across donors, sequencing depth was assumed by presence/absence analyses to be roughly uniform.

The chain joins TRBV7-9 to TRBJ2-7; no firm D call. The specimen was PBMCs. The sequence derives from a woman younger than 30 in good health and CMV-seropositive. Here the CDR3 reads CASSLSIEWQAPYEQYF. The CDR3 DNA reads as TGTGCCAGCAGCTTATCGATCGAGTGGCAGGCACCCTACGAGCAGTACTTC.